This T cell receptor (beta chain) was documented in a study of a mutant IDH1 vaccine in newly diagnosed glioma. The method was immunoSEQ multiplex PCR; TCRdb's version includes in-frame clones alone and lacks a portion of them. Of around 64,000 clones in the sample, more than 70% were seen once. Time point meaning: baseline, week 1 (first vaccination visit). Stated treatment: pre-vaccination baseline after standard-of-care therapy. This TCR came from a young woman with glioma. Some clones in this sample may be carry-over from other donors' samples. Sample: peripheral blood mononuclear cells (PBMCs), taken from a glioma patient treated with radiotherapy, temozolomide or both.

The CDR3 reads CASSETPRRELFF. CDR3 sequence (DNA): TGTGCCAGCAGCGAGACTCCTCGCAGGGAGCTGTTTTTT. This chain connects TRBV9 to TRBJ2-2; D not resolved. Per the germline V gene, CDR1 is SGDLS and CDR2 is YYNGEE. Trimming took off 3 bases at V and 9 bases at J, with 12 bases between the two ends. This CDR3 is built from 13 residues.